This T cell receptor (beta chain) was profiled in a study of cytomegalovirus exposure and HLA in healthy donors. In regard to this clone: Antigen unknown.

The PCR used 60 Vbeta and 13 Jbeta primers. Generated by immunoSEQ multiplex PCR, the TCRdb table keeps only in-frame clones and is missing some. Among some 150,000 clones listed, 60% to 85% were seen once. Trimming at V came to 1 base and at J to 0 bases, leaving 1 base not matched to a gene. Germline CDR1 and CDR2: GTSNPN and SVGIG (reference sequence). The length of the CDR3 is 15 residues. General study points: CMV serostatus alone was available as immune exposure information.

This clonotype originated in a female donor in good health and CMV-seropositive. J is TRBJ2-1 and V is TRBV30; 9 bases are a match to TRBD2. The specimen sequenced was PBMCs. DNA for the CDR3: TGTGCCTGGAGTGGACTAGCGGTCTCCTACAATGAGCAGTTCTTC. Its protein product is CAWSGLAVSYNEQFF.